This T cell receptor (beta chain) was found in a study of cytomegalovirus exposure and HLA in healthy donors. Germline-derived CDR1 and CDR2 are SGHRS and YFSETQ. This CDR3 has 15 residues. Trimming stripped 0 bases from V and 5 bases from J, with 11 bases between. Produced via immunoSEQ multiplex PCR; TCRdb's table is partial and in-frame only. The table shows 50,000 to 65,000 clones, with around 90% occurring only once. V usage is TRBV5-1 and J usage is TRBJ2-2; a possible D gene is TRBD1 (6 bases). The material sequenced was PBMCs. The clonotype comes from a woman between 18 and 29 years old in good health and CMV-seropositive. The CDR3 here is CASSLVAGETGELFF. In DNA form, the CDR3 reads TGCGCCAGCAGCTTGGTGGCAGGGGAAACCGGGGAGCTGTTTTTT.